The rows below give T cell receptor beta chains drawn from one sample of a study of T cells in Graves' hyperthyroidism and ophthalmopathy. MiXCR was run by TCRdb on the multiplex PCR reads, yielding one entry per CDR3 protein. The profile covers 400,000 to 500,000 distinct CDR3 sequences, with roughly 14% appearing a single time and around 14% taken by the ten largest. Sequenced sample: blood. The receptors were sampled from a man aged 18 to 30 with Graves' ophthalmopathy. CDR3s include the opening cysteine and the closing phenylalanine or tryptophan. D genes are given only for firm matches. For some rows the clone size is stated as once, few or many, or as a class when expanded; others skip it.

TRBD2,TRBV7-9,many,TRBJ2-7,TGTGCCAGCAGCTTTCATAAGGGAAAGGGGACTAACGAGCAGTACTTC,CASSFHKGKGTNEQYF
NA,TRBV7-8,many,TRBJ1-4,TGTGCCAGCAGCTTAAGAGGGCGGGGGGGTGAAAAACTGTTTTTT,CASSLRGRGGEKLFF
TRBD1,TRBV5-1,few,TRBJ2-5,TGCGCCAGCAGCGCCGGACAGGCTCAAGAGACCCAGTACTTC,CASSAGQAQETQYF
NA,TRBV7-8,many,TRBJ2-3,TGTGCCAGCAGCCCACTAGCTTTACCGAGCACAGATACGCAGTATTTT,CASSPLALPSTDTQYF
TRBD2,TRBV20-1,many,TRBJ2-7,TGCAGTGCTAGGGGGAGAGCGGGAGGCCGAGGGGAGCAGTACTTC,CSARGRAGGRGEQYF
NA,TRBV20-1,many,TRBJ1-1,TGCAGTGCTAGAGATCCACTAGTAGGCACTGAAGCTTTCTTT,CSARDPLVGTEAFF
TRBD2,TRBV7-8,many,TRBJ2-7,TGTGCCAGCAGCCCGCGGACTAGCGGGATTGGCGAGCAGTACTTC,CASSPRTSGIGEQYF
TRBD2,TRBV20-1,NA,TRBJ2-7,TGCAGTGCCGCGCATCCGGGACTAGCATACGAGCAGTACTTC,CSAAHPGLAYEQYF
TRBD1,TRBV10-2,NA,TRBJ2-2,TGCGCCAGCAGTGACCAGGGGGCAGACGGGGAGCTGTTTTTT,CASSDQGADGELFF
NA,TRBV19,few,TRBJ2-3,TGTGCCAGTAGTATCGTGTTATTGGGGGTGGTTAGCACAGATACGCAGTATTTT,CASSIVLLGVVSTDTQYF
TRBD2,TRBV24-1,few,TRBJ2-2,TGTGCCACCAGTAGGACTAGCGACACCGGGGAGCTGTTTTTT,CATSRTSDTGELFF
NA,TRBV24-1,many,TRBJ1-1,TGTGCCACCAGTGATTCAGGACTGAACACTGAAGCTTTCTTT,CATSDSGLNTEAFF
NA,TRBV11-1,once,TRBJ1-1,TGTGCCAGCAGCTTATCCGCTTGGGCACCCACTGAAGCTTTCTTT,CASSLSAWAPTEAFF
TRBD2,TRBV7-9,many,TRBJ2-3,TGTGCCAGCAGCTGGCGGACTAGCGGGGGACCCACAGATACGCAGTATTTT,CASSWRTSGGPTDTQYF
NA,TRBV19,NA,TRBJ1-2,TGTGCCAGTAGTACGTCAGTGAGCTTAGACTATGGCTACACCTTC,CASSTSVSLDYGYTF
TRBD2,TRBV6-2/TRBV6-3,many,TRBJ2-1,TGTGCCAGCAGTTTGGGGACGGGGGGGCCACATGAGCAGTTCTTC,CASSLGTGGPHEQFF
TRBD1,TRBV6-5,many,TRBJ2-4,TGTGCCAGCAGTTATGGACAGGGGGGGGACATTCAGTACTTC,CASSYGQGGDIQYF
NA,TRBV6-1,few,TRBJ1-3,TGTGCCAGCAGACCACCGAAGGGGGGGGGTTCTGGAAACACCATATATTTT,CASRPPKGGGSGNTIYF
NA,TRBV7-2,many,TRBJ2-3,TGTGCCAGCAGCTTAGCGGCTAGAGATACGCAGTATTTT,CASSLAARDTQYF
NA,TRBV19,few,TRBJ1-1,TGTGCCAGTAGTATAGATGACAGTTTGAACACTGAAGCTTTCTTT,CASSIDDSLNTEAFF
NA,TRBV11-3,many,TRBJ2-5,TGTGCCAGCAGCTTAGATCCTCGCCCTGGACGAGAACAAGAGACCCAGTACTTC,CASSLDPRPGREQETQYF
NA,TRBV11-3,many,TRBJ1-3,TGTGCCAGCAGCTTAGTTCTACACTCTGGAAACACCATATATTTT,CASSLVLHSGNTIYF
NA,TRBV10-2,NA,TRBJ1-6,TGCGCCAGCAGCAGAGTCGGGGCCAATTCACCCCTCCACTTT,CASSRVGANSPLHF
TRBD1,TRBV27,many,TRBJ1-2,TGTGCCAGCAGTTTAAGGGCAGGGGGCCGCTCTAACTATGGCTACACCTTC,CASSLRAGGRSNYGYTF
NA,TRBV3-1,many,TRBJ2-1,TGTGCCAGCAGCCAAGTGAAAGGGGGTCCCTACAATGAGCAGTTCTTC,CASSQVKGGPYNEQFF
TRBD1,TRBV5-1,few,TRBJ1-3,TGCGCCAGCAGACAGGGGTCGGGTTCTGGAAACACCATATATTTT,CASRQGSGSGNTIYF
NA,TRBV4-1,NA,TRBJ2-5,TGCGCCAGCAGCTCAGGCAGGGAAGAGACCCAGTACTTC,CASSSGREETQYF
TRBD2,TRBV12-3/TRBV12-4,few,TRBJ2-1,TGTGCCAGCCGAGTTAGCGGGGGTTACAATGAGCAGTTCTTC,CASRVSGGYNEQFF
TRBD2,TRBV27,many,TRBJ2-3,TGTGCCAGCAGTTTCCGGTTAGCGGGAGACCTAGATACGCAGTATTTT,CASSFRLAGDLDTQYF
NA,TRBV29-1,many,TRBJ2-1,TGCAGCGTTGGAGTTGTGGACTACAATGAGCAGTTCTTC,CSVGVVDYNEQFF
NA,TRBV6-2/TRBV6-3,few,TRBJ1-2,TGTGCCAGCAGTGACCTACGGGACAACGGCTACACCTTC,CASSDLRDNGYTF
NA,TRBV6-1,few,TRBJ2-3,TGTGCCAGCCTGTTCGCAGATACGCAGTATTTT,CASLFADTQYF
NA,TRBV5-1,few,TRBJ1-2,TGCGCCAGCAGCTTGGACAGCCACGGCTACACCTTC,CASSLDSHGYTF
NA,TRBV7-9,many,TRBJ2-7,TGTGCCAGCAGCTTAATCTCCGGGACCTACGAGCAGTACTTC,CASSLISGTYEQYF
NA,TRBV20-1,many,TRBJ2-2,TGCAGTGCCCAGGCACCACGGGCTGGTTCCGGGGAGCTGTTTTTT,CSAQAPRAGSGELFF
TRBD1,TRBV6-5,many,TRBJ1-6,TGTGCCAGCAGTTACTGGGACAGGGGCTATAATTCACCCCTCCACTTT,CASSYWDRGYNSPLHF
NA,TRBV30,NA,TRBJ1-6,TGTGCCTGGAGTGTAACTGTGGAACCCCTCCACTTT,CAWSVTVEPLHF
NA,TRBV3-1,many,TRBJ1-5,TGTGCCAGCAGCCAAGAAGGGTACAATCAGCCCCAGCATTTT,CASSQEGYNQPQHF
NA,TRBV3-1,many,TRBJ1-2,TGTGCCAGCAGCCAACACAAGGGGTACACCTTC,CASSQHKGYTF
NA,TRBV6-1,many,TRBJ2-1,TGTGCCAGCAGTCCCTGGAAAGGGAACAATGAGCAGTTCTTC,CASSPWKGNNEQFF
TRBD2,TRBV20-1,NA,TRBJ2-7,TGCAGTGCTCACGGGACTAGCGGGAGTTTCGAGCAGTACTTC,CSAHGTSGSFEQYF
NA,TRBV10-3,many,TRBJ1-2,TGTGCCGTGCAGGAGGTTAACTATGGCTACACCTTC,CAVQEVNYGYTF
TRBD1,TRBV5-1,NA,TRBJ1-6,TGCGCCAGCAGCCCGGGACAGGGAATCAATTCACCCCTCCACTTT,CASSPGQGINSPLHF
NA,TRBV6-1,many,TRBJ1-5,TGTGCCAGCAGTGGGCAAGTCTTCGGGAGTAATCAGCCCCAGCATTTT,CASSGQVFGSNQPQHF
NA,TRBV2,many,TRBJ2-3,TGTGCCAGCAGTGAAGGAGGGCAGCGGACAGATACGCAGTATTTT,CASSEGGQRTDTQYF
NA,TRBV3-1,many,TRBJ1-2,TGTGCCAGCAGCCACGAGGGGAGACCATATGGCTACACCTTC,CASSHEGRPYGYTF
TRBD2,TRBV7-2,NA,TRBJ2-1,TGTGCCAGCAGCTCCGGGACTAGCGGGGGGGCAAATGAGCAGTTCTTC,CASSSGTSGGANEQFF
NA,TRBV19,many,TRBJ2-7,TGTGCCAGTAGTATAAACGGGCAGGGTGTGAACGAGCAGTACTTC,CASSINGQGVNEQYF
NA,TRBV2,many,TRBJ1-5,TGTGCCAGCAGGGCAGCATATAGCAATCAGCCCCAGCATTTT,CASRAAYSNQPQHF
TRBD2,TRBV7-2,many,TRBJ2-2,TGTGCCAGCAGCTTAGCTGGGACTAGCTATAGCGGGGAGCTGTTTTTT,CASSLAGTSYSGELFF
NA,TRBV19,NA,TRBJ1-3,TGTGCCAGTAGTCCGTGGTCAGGGACTGGAAACACCATATATTTT,CASSPWSGTGNTIYF
NA,TRBV2,few,TRBJ1-4,TGTGCCAGCAGTGAAGGAAGAGGAGTAGAAAAACTGTTTTTT,CASSEGRGVEKLFF
TRBD1,TRBV5-5,many,TRBJ1-5,TGTGCCAGCAGCCGGACCGACAGGGTGGGAGGCCAGCCCCAGCATTTT,CASSRTDRVGGQPQHF
NA,TRBV5-4,few,TRBJ2-2,TGTGCCAGCAGCTGGGGGGTCGCCTCTGGGGAGCTGTTTTTT,CASSWGVASGELFF
TRBD2,TRBV13,many,TRBJ2-1,TGTGCCAGCAGCCCTCTCGGGCTAGCGGGGATCAATGAGCAGTTCTTC,CASSPLGLAGINEQFF
TRBD1,TRBV6-1,many,TRBJ2-1,TGTGCCAGCAGTGAGGAGACAGGGTCCGGCTACAATGAGCAGTTCTTC,CASSEETGSGYNEQFF
NA,TRBV2,many,TRBJ2-3,TGTGCCAGCAGTGCCGCTCTGCGGGATACGCAGTATTTT,CASSAALRDTQYF